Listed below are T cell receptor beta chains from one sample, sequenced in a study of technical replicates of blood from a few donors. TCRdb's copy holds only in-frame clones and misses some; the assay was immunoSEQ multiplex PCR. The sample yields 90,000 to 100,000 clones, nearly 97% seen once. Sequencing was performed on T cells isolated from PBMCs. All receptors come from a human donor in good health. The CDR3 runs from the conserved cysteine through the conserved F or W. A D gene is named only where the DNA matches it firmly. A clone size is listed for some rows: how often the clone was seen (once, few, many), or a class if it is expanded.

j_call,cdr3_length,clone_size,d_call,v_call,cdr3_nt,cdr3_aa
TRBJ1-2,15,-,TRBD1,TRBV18,TGTGCCAGCTCACCAACAGGGGGCGCAAACTATGGCTACACCTTC,CASSPTGGANYGYTF
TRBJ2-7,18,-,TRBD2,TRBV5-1,TGCGCCAGCAGCGCTTCCGGGACTAGCGGGAGAACCACCGTGGAGCAGTACTTC,CASSASGTSGRTTVEQYF
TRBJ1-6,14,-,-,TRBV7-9,TGTGCCAGCAGCTCGGGGTCCTATAATTCACCCCTCCACTTT,CASSSGSYNSPLHF
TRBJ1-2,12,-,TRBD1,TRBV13,TGTGCCAGCAATCAGGGGGGTTTTGGCTACACCTTC,CASNQGGFGYTF
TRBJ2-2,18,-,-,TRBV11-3,TGTGCCAGCAGCTTGGGGCACCCGACTTACCCGAACACCGGGGAGCTGTTTTTT,CASSLGHPTYPNTGELFF
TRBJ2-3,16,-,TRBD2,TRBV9,TGTGCCAGCAGCGTTTGGAGCGGGGGGGCGGTAGATACGCAGTATTTT,CASSVWSGGAVDTQYF
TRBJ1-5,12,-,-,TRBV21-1,TGTGCCAGCAACTTACCTAATCAGCCCCAGCATTTT,CASNLPNQPQHF
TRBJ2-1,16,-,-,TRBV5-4,TGTGCCAGCAGCTTGGGACAGGACGTATCCTACAATGAGCAGTTCTTC,CASSLGQDVSYNEQFF
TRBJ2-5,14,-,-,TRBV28,TGTGCCAGCAGTTATCGACAGGTCCAAGAGACCCAGTACTTC,CASSYRQVQETQYF
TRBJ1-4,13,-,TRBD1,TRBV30,TGTGCCTGGACAACAGGGGTGGGTGAAAAACTGTTTTTT,CAWTTGVGEKLFF
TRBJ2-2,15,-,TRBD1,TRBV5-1,TGCGCCAGCAGCCTAGACAGGGGGGCCACCGGGGAGCTGTTTTTT,CASSLDRGATGELFF
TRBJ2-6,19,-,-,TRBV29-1,TGCAGCGTTGAAGGGATGGAAGGGGGGGATAAATCTGGGGCCAACGTCCTGACTTTC,CSVEGMEGGDKSGANVLTF
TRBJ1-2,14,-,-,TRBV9,TGTGCCAGCAGCGTAGCTTCAGTGCTCTATGGCTACACCTTC,CASSVASVLYGYTF
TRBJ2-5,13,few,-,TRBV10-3,TGTGCCATCGGATACAGGGCCCAAGAGACCCAGTACTTC,CAIGYRAQETQYF
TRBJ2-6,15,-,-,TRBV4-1,TGCGCCAGCAGCGTACAGCTCTCTGGGGCCAACGTCCTGACTTTC,CASSVQLSGANVLTF
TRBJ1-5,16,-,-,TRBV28,TGTGCCAGCAGTTTGGAAGGGGACTATAGCAATCAGCCCCAGCATTTT,CASSLEGDYSNQPQHF
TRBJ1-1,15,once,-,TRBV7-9,TGTGCCAGCAGCTTAGGGGTGGGGCACCCGACTGAAGCTTTCTTT,CASSLGVGHPTEAFF
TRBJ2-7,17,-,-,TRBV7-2,TGTGCCAGCAGCTTAAGTACGGGGGGCCTATTCCACTACGAGCAGTACTTC,CASSLSTGGLFHYEQYF
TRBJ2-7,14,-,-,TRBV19,TGTGCCAGTAGTGCTGGACAAGGCCTCTACGAGCAGTACTTC,CASSAGQGLYEQYF
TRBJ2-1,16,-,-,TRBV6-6,TGTGCCAGCAGGGACAGACATTATGGTTCCTACAATGAGCAGTTCTTC,CASRDRHYGSYNEQFF
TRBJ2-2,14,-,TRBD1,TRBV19,TGTGCCAGTACCGGGACAGTGGGTACCGGGGAGCTGTTTTTT,CASTGTVGTGELFF
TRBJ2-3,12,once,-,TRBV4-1,TGCGCCAGCAGCCATGAGAGGGATACGCAGTATTTT,CASSHERDTQYF
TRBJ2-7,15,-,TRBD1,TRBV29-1,TGCAGCGTTGAACTTTATGACAGGGGTTCCTACGAGCAGTACTTC,CSVELYDRGSYEQYF
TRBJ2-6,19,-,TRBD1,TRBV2,TGTGCCAGCAGTGGGCGGACAGGGGGCGTTCTTTCTGGGGCCAACGTCCTGACTTTC,CASSGRTGGVLSGANVLTF
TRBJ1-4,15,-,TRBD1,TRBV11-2,TGTGCCAGCAGCTACAGGGGGCATACTAATGAAAAACTGTTTTTT,CASSYRGHTNEKLFF
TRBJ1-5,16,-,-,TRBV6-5,TGTGCCAGCAGTTTGAGGCGCAAAGGGGGCAATCAGCCCCAGCATTTT,CASSLRRKGGNQPQHF
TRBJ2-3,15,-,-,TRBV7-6,TGTGCCAGCACCTTAGGGACGGGGAACACAGATACGCAGTATTTT,CASTLGTGNTDTQYF
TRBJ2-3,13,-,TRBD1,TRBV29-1,TGCAGTGCCGGGACAGGGGGCACAGACACGCAGTATTTT,CSAGTGGTDTQYF
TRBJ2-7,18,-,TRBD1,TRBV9,TGTGCCAGCAGCGTCGAACACGGACAGGGGGCGATATTCAACGAGCAGTACTTC,CASSVEHGQGAIFNEQYF
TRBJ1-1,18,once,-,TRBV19,TGTGCCAGTAGTATGGGTAGATCCTTCGGGAGTATGAACACTGAAGCTTTCTTT,CASSMGRSFGSMNTEAFF
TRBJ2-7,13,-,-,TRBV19,TGTGCCAGTAGTTTCGGTCTCGATTACGAGCAGTACTTC,CASSFGLDYEQYF
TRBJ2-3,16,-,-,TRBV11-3,TGTGCCAGCAGCTTGGGAACAGGAGGGTTGCGAGATACGCAGTATTTT,CASSLGTGGLRDTQYF
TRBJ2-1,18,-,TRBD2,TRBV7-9,TGTGCCAGCAATCTCCGACAGGGCGTAGCGGGAGAGGGAGATGAGCAGTTCTTC,CASNLRQGVAGEGDEQFF
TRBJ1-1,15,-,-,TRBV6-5,TGTGCCAGCAGTTACTCCTGGGAGGGGAGCACTGAAGCTTTCTTT,CASSYSWEGSTEAFF
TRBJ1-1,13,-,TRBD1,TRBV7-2,TGTGCCAGCAGGCGTTACAGGGGGCGGGAAGCTTTCTTT,CASRRYRGREAFF
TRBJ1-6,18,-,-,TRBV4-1,TGCGCCAGCACCGCAAGAATCGGGATCGGGGGGCGCGGGTCACCCCTCCACTTT,CASTARIGIGGRGSPLHF
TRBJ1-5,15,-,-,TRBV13,TGTGCCAGCAGCTTAAAACAGGGTGCCAATCAGCCCCAGCATTTT,CASSLKQGANQPQHF
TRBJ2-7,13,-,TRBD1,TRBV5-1,TGCGCCAGCAGCTTGGACAGGGGGCACGAGCAGTACTTC,CASSLDRGHEQYF
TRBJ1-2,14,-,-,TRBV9,TGTGCCAGCAGCGTAGGACAGCTTAACTATGGCTACACCTTC,CASSVGQLNYGYTF
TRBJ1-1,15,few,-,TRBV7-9,TGTGCCAGCTTAGAGGGCAGGGGCGTGAACACTGAAGCTTTCTTT,CASLEGRGVNTEAFF
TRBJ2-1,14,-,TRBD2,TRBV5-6,TGTGCCAGCAGCGGACTAGCGGGGATGGTTGAGCAGTTCTTC,CASSGLAGMVEQFF
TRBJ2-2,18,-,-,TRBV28,TGTGCCAGCAGTTTCGGCCCCTTGAGGTCCGCGAACACCGGGGAGCTGTTTTTT,CASSFGPLRSANTGELFF
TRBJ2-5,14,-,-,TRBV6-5,TGTGCCAGCAGTTACACCACCCTTAGAGAGACCCAGTACTTC,CASSYTTLRETQYF
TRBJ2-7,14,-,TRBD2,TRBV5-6,TGTGCCAGCAGAACTAGCGGGGGTGACTACGAGCAGTACTTC,CASRTSGGDYEQYF
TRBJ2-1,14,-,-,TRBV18,TGTGCCAGCTCACCAACAAGCTCCTACAATGAGCAGTTCTTC,CASSPTSSYNEQFF